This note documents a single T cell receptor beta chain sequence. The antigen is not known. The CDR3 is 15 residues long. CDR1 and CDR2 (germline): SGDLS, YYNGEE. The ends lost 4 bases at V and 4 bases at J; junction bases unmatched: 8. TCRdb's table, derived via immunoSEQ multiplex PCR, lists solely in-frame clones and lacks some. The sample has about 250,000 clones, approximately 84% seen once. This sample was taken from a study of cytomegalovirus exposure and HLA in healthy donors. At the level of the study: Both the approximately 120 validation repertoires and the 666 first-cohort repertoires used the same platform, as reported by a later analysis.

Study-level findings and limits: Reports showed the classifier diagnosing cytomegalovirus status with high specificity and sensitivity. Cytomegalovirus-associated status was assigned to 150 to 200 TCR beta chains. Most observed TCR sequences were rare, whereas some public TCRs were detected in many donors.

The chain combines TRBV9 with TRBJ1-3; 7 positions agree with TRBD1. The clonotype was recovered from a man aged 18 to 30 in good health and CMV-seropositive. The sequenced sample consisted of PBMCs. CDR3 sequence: CASSFRQGSGNTIYF. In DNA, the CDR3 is TGTGCCAGCAGCTTCCGACAGGGCTCCGGAAACACCATATATTTT.